A selection of T cell receptor beta chains follows, all from one sample in a study of blood T cell repertoires in COVID-19. Sequencing was performed with immunoSEQ multiplex PCR; in TCRdb, only in-frame clones are kept and a portion is missing. Among over 150,000 clones listed, around nine tenths were seen once. The source material was peripheral blood. The receptors were sampled from a man aged 50 to 60 with COVID-19, enrolled during active disease. The CDR3 runs from the conserved cysteine through the conserved F or W. D genes are given only for firm matches. For some rows the clone size is stated as once, few or many, or as a class when expanded; others skip it.

len: 14
v_gene: TRBV9
j_gene: TRBJ1-2
abundance: NA
d_gene: NA
CDR3nt: TGTGCCAGCAGCCACGACACAGGGAACTATGGCTACACCTTC
CDR3aa: CASSHDTGNYGYTF

len: 15
v_gene: TRBV6-5
j_gene: TRBJ1-2
abundance: NA
d_gene: NA
CDR3nt: TGTGCCAGCACCCCCTCGGGAGGCCTAAGGGTGGGCTACACCTTC
CDR3aa: CASTPSGGLRVGYTF

len: 14
v_gene: TRBV10-3
j_gene: TRBJ1-5
abundance: NA
d_gene: NA
CDR3nt: TGTGCCATCAGTGGTGCAGGGCGCGGTCAGCCCCAGCATTTT
CDR3aa: CAISGAGRGQPQHF

len: 15
v_gene: TRBV2
j_gene: TRBJ1-6
abundance: NA
d_gene: TRBD1
CDR3nt: TGTGCCAGCAGTGACCTGACAGGGGAAAATTCACCCCTCCACTTT
CDR3aa: CASSDLTGENSPLHF

len: 13
v_gene: TRBV7-2
j_gene: TRBJ2-5
abundance: NA
d_gene: NA
CDR3nt: TGTGCCAGCAGCTTAGTCGAGCAAGAGACCCAGTACTTC
CDR3aa: CASSLVEQETQYF

len: 17
v_gene: TRBV5-4
j_gene: TRBJ2-3
abundance: NA
d_gene: TRBD2
CDR3nt: TGTGCCAGCAGCTTGGGGGAACTAGCGCTTAGCACAGATACGCAGTATTTT
CDR3aa: CASSLGELALSTDTQYF

len: 15
v_gene: TRBV10-3
j_gene: TRBJ2-5
abundance: NA
d_gene: TRBD2
CDR3nt: TGTGCCATCAGTGGCCGGGTGGGGACTAGGGAGACCCAGTACTTC
CDR3aa: CAISGRVGTRETQYF

len: 15
v_gene: TRBV27
j_gene: TRBJ2-1
abundance: NA
d_gene: TRBD1
CDR3nt: TGTGCCAGCAGTTTAAGGACAGGGGCGGGGAATGAGCAGTTCTTC
CDR3aa: CASSLRTGAGNEQFF

len: 16
v_gene: TRBV9
j_gene: TRBJ2-1
abundance: NA
d_gene: NA
CDR3nt: TGTGCCAGCAGCCCCAGTGGGGCCGACTCCTACAATGAGCAGTTCTTC
CDR3aa: CASSPSGADSYNEQFF

len: 15
v_gene: TRBV5-4
j_gene: TRBJ1-2
abundance: NA
d_gene: NA
CDR3nt: TGTGCCAGCAGCTTGGATACGGAGGGGTACTATGGCTACACCTTC
CDR3aa: CASSLDTEGYYGYTF

len: 17
v_gene: TRBV2
j_gene: TRBJ1-1
abundance: NA
d_gene: NA
CDR3nt: TGTGCCAGCAGTGATCGGGGGGCGGGCTCAACGAACACTGAAGCTTTCTTT
CDR3aa: CASSDRGAGSTNTEAFF

len: 14
v_gene: TRBV6-5
j_gene: TRBJ1-1
abundance: once
d_gene: TRBD1
CDR3nt: TGTGCCAGCAGTTACGGGCAGGGGGCCACTGAAGCTTTCTTT
CDR3aa: CASSYGQGATEAFF

len: 15
v_gene: TRBV28
j_gene: TRBJ2-2
abundance: NA
d_gene: TRBD1
CDR3nt: TGTGCCAGCAGTTTTACAGGGGTGGGCACCGGGGAGCTGTTTTTT
CDR3aa: CASSFTGVGTGELFF

len: 14
v_gene: TRBV10-3
j_gene: TRBJ2-7
abundance: NA
d_gene: NA
CDR3nt: TGTGCCATCAACGACCGAGGGATATCCTACGAGCAGTACTTC
CDR3aa: CAINDRGISYEQYF

len: 15
v_gene: TRBV28
j_gene: TRBJ2-7
abundance: NA
d_gene: TRBD1
CDR3nt: TGTGCCAGCAGGCCCGGGACAGGGGGCTACTACGAGCAGTACTTC
CDR3aa: CASRPGTGGYYEQYF

len: 21
v_gene: TRBV6-2/TRBV6-3
j_gene: TRBJ2-5
abundance: NA
d_gene: TRBD2
CDR3nt: TGTGCCAGCAGTTACTCCCGCGGGCTAGCGGGGGGGCTGTCTTATGGAGAGACCCAGTACTTC
CDR3aa: CASSYSRGLAGGLSYGETQYF

len: 13
v_gene: TRBV10-2
j_gene: TRBJ1-4
abundance: NA
d_gene: NA
CDR3nt: TGCGCCAGCAGTCGGTCAGCGGGTGAAAAACTGTTTTTT
CDR3aa: CASSRSAGEKLFF

len: 15
v_gene: TRBV5-1
j_gene: TRBJ2-2
abundance: NA
d_gene: TRBD2
CDR3nt: TGCGCCAGCAGCTCACTAGCGGATCCCACCGGGGAGCTGTTTTTT
CDR3aa: CASSSLADPTGELFF

len: 19
v_gene: TRBV2
j_gene: TRBJ2-3
abundance: NA
d_gene: TRBD2
CDR3nt: TGTGCCAGCAGTGAGGCTAGCGGGAGGGTCCGGGGCGTCGCAGATACGCAGTATTTT
CDR3aa: CASSEASGRVRGVADTQYF

len: 14
v_gene: TRBV28
j_gene: TRBJ1-1
abundance: NA
d_gene: NA
CDR3nt: TGTGCCAGCAGTTTTGGGGGGATGAACACTGAAGCTTTCTTT
CDR3aa: CASSFGGMNTEAFF

len: 16
v_gene: TRBV5-1
j_gene: TRBJ2-1
abundance: NA
d_gene: TRBD2
CDR3nt: TGCGCCAGCAGCTTGGACGAGCGGGGGGGCCGCAATGAGCAGTTCTTC
CDR3aa: CASSLDERGGRNEQFF

len: 14
v_gene: TRBV19
j_gene: TRBJ2-3
abundance: NA
d_gene: TRBD2
CDR3nt: TGTGCCAGTAGTACCGGGATCCCGGGGGGGACGCAGTATTTT
CDR3aa: CASSTGIPGGTQYF

len: 14
v_gene: TRBV6-5
j_gene: TRBJ2-4
abundance: NA
d_gene: TRBD1
CDR3nt: TGTGCCGGGAAGGACAGGGGGCGCGGGGACATTCAGTACTTC
CDR3aa: CAGKDRGRGDIQYF

len: 16
v_gene: TRBV6-4
j_gene: TRBJ2-1
abundance: NA
d_gene: TRBD2
CDR3nt: TGTGCCAGCAGTGACTCAGGCGGGAGGGGGCTCGATGAGCAGTTCTTC
CDR3aa: CASSDSGGRGLDEQFF

len: 13
v_gene: TRBV28
j_gene: TRBJ2-5
abundance: NA
d_gene: NA
CDR3nt: TGTGCCAGCACCACTAGGATGGGAGAGACCCAGTACTTC
CDR3aa: CASTTRMGETQYF

len: 16
v_gene: TRBV21-1
j_gene: TRBJ1-5
abundance: NA
d_gene: NA
CDR3nt: TGTGCCAGCAGCACGAGGGAAGTCTCTAGCAATCAGCCCCAGCATTTT
CDR3aa: CASSTREVSSNQPQHF

len: 14
v_gene: TRBV5-1
j_gene: TRBJ2-3
abundance: NA
d_gene: NA
CDR3nt: TGCGCCAGCAGCCCAGGGGTAGGCACAGATACGCAGTATTTT
CDR3aa: CASSPGVGTDTQYF

len: 16
v_gene: TRBV6-1
j_gene: TRBJ1-4
abundance: NA
d_gene: TRBD1
CDR3nt: TGTGCCAGCAGTGAACGGACAGGTGCAACTAATGAAAAACTGTTTTTT
CDR3aa: CASSERTGATNEKLFF

len: 14
v_gene: TRBV24-1
j_gene: TRBJ2-2
abundance: NA
d_gene: TRBD1
CDR3nt: TGTGCCACCCAGGACAGGTCGAACACCGGGGAGCTGTTTTTT
CDR3aa: CATQDRSNTGELFF

len: 14
v_gene: TRBV19
j_gene: TRBJ1-1
abundance: few
d_gene: NA
CDR3nt: TGTGCCAGTATGGGGGGGCTTGGAAACACTGAAGCTTTCTTT
CDR3aa: CASMGGLGNTEAFF

len: 16
v_gene: TRBV19
j_gene: TRBJ2-7
abundance: NA
d_gene: NA
CDR3nt: TGTGCCAGTAGTATAGACGGCAGGGTACTTTCCTACGAGCAGTACTTC
CDR3aa: CASSIDGRVLSYEQYF

len: 16
v_gene: TRBV5-1
j_gene: TRBJ1-6
abundance: NA
d_gene: TRBD1
CDR3nt: TGCGCCAGCAGCCCCGGGACAGATTTTTATAATTCACCCCTCCACTTT
CDR3aa: CASSPGTDFYNSPLHF

len: 16
v_gene: TRBV24-1
j_gene: TRBJ2-1
abundance: NA
d_gene: TRBD1
CDR3nt: TGTGCCACCAGTGATTCGGGACAGGGGAGTAAAGCGGAGCAGTTCTTC
CDR3aa: CATSDSGQGSKAEQFF

len: 16
v_gene: TRBV5-1
j_gene: TRBJ2-1
abundance: NA
d_gene: TRBD2
CDR3nt: TGCGCCAGCACCAAAGGGACTAGCGGGGGCCAGGATGAGCAGTTCTTC
CDR3aa: CASTKGTSGGQDEQFF

len: 15
v_gene: TRBV28
j_gene: TRBJ2-5
abundance: NA
d_gene: NA
CDR3nt: TGTGCCAGCATGGGGGGGCTGTTACTCAAAGAGACCCAGTACTTC
CDR3aa: CASMGGLLLKETQYF

len: 15
v_gene: TRBV2
j_gene: TRBJ1-5
abundance: NA
d_gene: TRBD1
CDR3nt: TGTGCCAGCACGTTTACAGGGGTCGACAATCAGCCCCAGCATTTT
CDR3aa: CASTFTGVDNQPQHF

len: 15
v_gene: TRBV20-1
j_gene: TRBJ1-4
abundance: NA
d_gene: NA
CDR3nt: TGCAGTGCTAGTGGGGCCGCAGCAACTAATGAAAAACTGTTTTTT
CDR3aa: CSASGAAATNEKLFF

len: 13
v_gene: TRBV2
j_gene: TRBJ1-5
abundance: NA
d_gene: NA
CDR3nt: TGTGCCAGCAGTGGACAGTTGATCCAGCCCCAGCATTTT
CDR3aa: CASSGQLIQPQHF

len: 15
v_gene: TRBV14
j_gene: TRBJ1-1
abundance: NA
d_gene: TRBD1
CDR3nt: TGTGCCAGCAGCCCCACCTTCGGGGACAGGGGTGGAGCTTTCTTT
CDR3aa: CASSPTFGDRGGAFF

len: 14
v_gene: TRBV19
j_gene: TRBJ2-7
abundance: NA
d_gene: TRBD2
CDR3nt: TGTGCCAGTAGTAAGCTAGCGGGAGTCGACGAGCAGTACTTC
CDR3aa: CASSKLAGVDEQYF

len: 12
v_gene: TRBV7-3
j_gene: TRBJ1-2
abundance: NA
d_gene: TRBD1
CDR3nt: TGTGCCAGCAGCTTGGGGACAGAGTCACAATTCTTC
CDR3aa: CASSLGTESQFF

len: 15
v_gene: TRBV11-2
j_gene: TRBJ1-5
abundance: NA
d_gene: NA
CDR3nt: TGTGCCAGCAGCTTAGGTACGGGGGACTTTCAGCCCCAGCATTTT
CDR3aa: CASSLGTGDFQPQHF

len: 13
v_gene: TRBV7-9
j_gene: TRBJ2-3
abundance: NA
d_gene: NA
CDR3nt: TGTGCCAGCAGCGCAAGGGGTACAGATACGCAGTATTTT
CDR3aa: CASSARGTDTQYF

len: 16
v_gene: TRBV5-1
j_gene: TRBJ1-2
abundance: NA
d_gene: NA
CDR3nt: TGCGCCAGCAGCCCCACCGTTCAGGGCGGTGGGGTTGGCTACACCTTC
CDR3aa: CASSPTVQGGGVGYTF

len: 16
v_gene: TRBV5-1
j_gene: TRBJ2-1
abundance: NA
d_gene: TRBD2
CDR3nt: TGCGCCAGCAGCTTACTAGCGGGAGGTAAGAACAATGAGCAGTTCTTC
CDR3aa: CASSLLAGGKNNEQFF

len: 18
v_gene: TRBV5-1
j_gene: TRBJ2-7
abundance: NA
d_gene: TRBD1
CDR3nt: TGCGCCAGCAGCTTGGACTCCGGTCGGACAGGGGTTTCCTACGAGCAGTACTTC
CDR3aa: CASSLDSGRTGVSYEQYF

len: 11
v_gene: TRBV5-4
j_gene: TRBJ2-7
abundance: NA
d_gene: NA
CDR3nt: TGTGCCAGCAGTTCCGGCTACGAGCAGTACTTC
CDR3aa: CASSSGYEQYF

len: 16
v_gene: TRBV3-1/TRBV3-2
j_gene: TRBJ2-1
abundance: NA
d_gene: TRBD1
CDR3nt: TGTGCCAGCAGCCAAGCCGGACAGGGCTGGGAGAATGAGCAGTTCTTC
CDR3aa: CASSQAGQGWENEQFF